Following are 25 T cell receptor beta chains from one sample sequenced in a study of control samples from healthy donors and cancer patients. Produced via immunoSEQ multiplex PCR; TCRdb's table is partial and in-frame only. The sample contains tens of thousands of clones, 70% to 90% of which appear only once. Sequencing was done on a sample of PBMCs. The receptors were sampled from a woman in her fifties or sixties with head and neck cancer.

The gene calls are TRBV18 and TRBJ2-3; 11 bases align to TRBD2. The CDR3 is made up of 14 amino acids. With 5 bases clipped from V and 5 bases from J, the junction kept 3 bases outside the gene matches. The germline V gene has CDR1 KGHSH and CDR2 LQKENI. For the CDR3, the DNA is TGTGCCAGCTCATCAGGACTAGCGGGAGATACGCAGTATTTT. Protein sequence: CASSSGLAGDTQYF.

This chain links TRBV27 with TRBJ2-2; D is ambiguous. With 5 bases removed from V and 0 bases from J, the gap between germline ends came to 13 bases. The CDR3 covers 16 residues. CDR1 is MNHEY and CDR2 is SMNVEV in the germline V gene (reference sequence). CDR3 coding DNA: TGTGCCAGCAGTCGATCAGATTTCGCGAACACCGGGGAGCTGTTTTTT. Residues: CASSRSDFANTGELFF.

The chain has TRBV7-9 and TRBJ2-3; maybe TRBD2 (6 bases). V dropped 5 bases and J dropped 3 bases, with 15 bases sitting between them. The germline V gene encodes CDR1 SEHNR and CDR2 FQNEAQ (reference sequence). CDR3 length equals 15 residues. The CDR3 sequence is CASSPGIGGTDTQYF. The CDR3 DNA follows: TGTGCCAGCAGCCCGGGTATTGGGGGGACAGATACGCAGTATTTT.

The chain uses TRBV30 and TRBJ2-7; 9 bases fit TRBD1. CDR3 length: 12 residues. Germline V CDR1 and CDR2: GTSNPN, SVGIG (reference sequence). V was pared by 2 bases and J by 7 bases, with 3 bases of the junction left unmatched. The CDR3 DNA reads as TGTGCCTGGAGTCGACAGGGGGGGGAGCAGTACTTC. Its translation is CAWSRQGGEQYF.

The gene calls are TRBV29-1 and TRBJ2-7; 7 bases match TRBD1. In germline, CDR1 is SQVTM, CDR2 ANQGSEA. This CDR3 comprises 12 residues. V lost 5 bases to trimming and J lost 6 bases; unmatched junction nucleotides: 7. This CDR3 reads CSVRPGTAEQYF. In DNA, the CDR3 is TGCAGCGTTCGCCCCGGGACAGCCGAGCAGTACTTC.

In this sample, this clone turned up a few times. The chain joins TRBV11-2 to TRBJ2-7; no clear D. The V gene's germline CDR1 is SGHAT and CDR2 FQNNGV. The CDR3 is made up of 11 amino acids. V was shortened by 1 base and J by 9 bases, with 7 bases between the two germline ends. Here the CDR3 reads CASSLVLRQYF. The CDR3, as DNA: TGTGCCAGCAGCTTAGTGCTTAGGCAGTACTTC.

The chain combines TRBV4-1 with TRBJ2-5; TRBD2 is a possible D gene (6 bases). Germline lookup yields CDR1 MGHRA and CDR2 YSYEKL. Deletions cut 4 bases from V and 4 bases from J, with 10 bases between. This CDR3 comprises 13 residues. For the CDR3, the DNA is TGCGCCAGCAGCCGGACGGAGGGAGAGACCCAGTACTTC. The encoded protein is CASSRTEGETQYF.

The J gene is TRBJ2-3, the V gene TRBV10-3; D is unresolved. V was shortened by 3 bases and J by 4 bases, with 2 bases between the two germline ends. This CDR3 spans 11 amino acids. Per germline, CDR1 ENHRY and CDR2 SYGVKD. The CDR3 sequence is CAISDPDTQYF. The CDR3 nucleotides read TGTGCCATCAGTGACCCAGATACGCAGTATTTT.

The J gene is TRBJ2-7, the V gene TRBV10-3, with TRBD1 as a possible D gene (6 bases). From germline, CDR1 is ENHRY and CDR2 SYGVKD. The V end was cut by 6 bases, the J end by 7 bases, with 10 bases between. The CDR3 sequence is 11 residues long. The chain's CDR3 is CAIRTGWEQYF. The CDR3 bases are TGTGCCATCAGAACAGGGTGGGAGCAGTACTTC.

The chain is built from TRBV11-2 and TRBJ1-2, with D maybe TRBD1 (5 bases). The V gene lost 1 base and the J gene lost 8 bases, with 5 bases spanning the gap. The CDR3 covers 11 residues. The germline gives CDR1 SGHAT, CDR2 FQNNGV. In nucleotides, the CDR3 is TGTGCCAGCAGCTTAGGGGGGGGCTACACCTTC. Translated: CASSLGGGYTF.

The chain links TRBV6-6 to TRBJ2-7, with D possibly being TRBD2 (5 bases). Germline V gene data show CDR1 as MNHNY and CDR2 as SVGAGI (reference sequence). V lost 2 bases and J lost 2, with 10 bases in between. This CDR3 spans 14 amino acids. The CDR3 loop is CASSYLTSPYEQYF. The DNA for the CDR3 is TGTGCCAGCAGTTACCTCACTAGTCCCTACGAGCAGTACTTC.

This chain links TRBV4-3 with TRBJ2-2, with 8 bases that match TRBD1. Trimming took 5 bases from V and 4 from J; bases not matched to a gene: 9. Germline V gene sequence: CDR1 LGHNA, CDR2 YSLEER. The CDR3 is made up of 16 amino acids. The CDR3 region has the DNA TGCGCCAGCAGCGAATGGACAGGGAGGCGCACCGGGGAGCTGTTTTTT. This gives the protein CASSEWTGRRTGELFF.

V gene TRBV19 combines with J gene TRBJ2-7; 8 bases are shared with TRBD2. The CDR3 extends over 14 amino acids. V trimming: 7 bases; J trimming: 3 bases; junction bases outside the gene matches: 8. Germline CDR1 LNHDA, CDR2 SQIVND (reference sequence). The CDR3 loop is CASTPGLGVYEQYF. In nucleotides, the CDR3 is TGTGCCAGTACCCCGGGACTAGGCGTCTACGAGCAGTACTTC.

The chain joins TRBV12-3 or TRBV12-4 to TRBJ2-1; possibly TRBD1 for D (5 bases). Trimming shortened V by 4 bases and J by 10 bases, and 14 bases separated the two germline ends. The CDR3 sequence is 13 residues long. This CDR3 reads CASSSGYRGEQFF. CDR3 in DNA: TGTGCCAGCAGTTCCGGGTATAGGGGAGAGCAGTTCTTC.

The J gene is TRBJ2-1, the V gene TRBV30, with D perhaps TRBD2 (6 bases). CDR3 length: 15 amino acids. The germline V gene encodes CDR1 GTSNPN and CDR2 SVGIG (reference sequence). Deletions cut 0 bases from V and 2 bases from J, with 11 bases between. CDR3 DNA sequence: TGTGCCTGGAGTGTACTGCGGGGAGCCTACAATGAGCAGTTCTTC. Its protein is CAWSVLRGAYNEQFF.

The genes are TRBV29-1 and TRBJ2-1, with D unresolved. CDR1 and CDR2 from the germline V gene are SQVTM and ANQGSEA. The CDR3 sequence is 17 residues long. Trimming cost V 4 bases and J 3 bases, with 22 bases left between them. CDR3 region: CSVGAHLWAGNYNEQFF. The CDR3 coding sequence is TGCAGCGTTGGAGCGCACCTTTGGGCAGGAAACTACAATGAGCAGTTCTTC.

This clone was counted a single time. The chain links TRBV9 to TRBJ2-1; 11 positions agree with TRBD1. V dropped 6 bases and J dropped 8; count of bases not matched to a gene: 7. Germline-derived CDR1 and CDR2 are SGDLS and YYNGEE. The CDR3 contains 14 residues. The CDR3 here is CASNKGTGGDEQFF. CDR3 nucleotides: TGTGCCAGCAACAAAGGGACAGGGGGTGATGAGCAGTTCTTC.

J is TRBJ1-2 and V is TRBV30; D unresolved. V shed 0 bases and J shed 4 bases, with 12 bases lying between them. Germline-derived CDR1 and CDR2 are GTSNPN and SVGIG (reference sequence). The CDR3 length is 14 residues. In DNA form, the CDR3 reads TGTGCCTGGAGTGTACCGGCTTGGGGCTATGGCTACACCTTC. It is translated as CAWSVPAWGYGYTF.

Regarding this clone: Other nucleotide sequences from this sample produce the same CDR3. The V gene is TRBV5-1, the J gene TRBJ2-7; D may be TRBD1 or TRBD2 (5 bases each). The CDR3 spans 14 residues. CDR1 SGHRS and CDR2 YFSETQ come from the germline V gene. Between the trimmed V and J ends, which lost 3 bases and 2 bases, there was a span of 12 bases. The CDR3 DNA follows: TGCGCCAGCAGCTCCGGGACGGGTACCTACGAGCAGTACTTC. This translates into CASSSGTGTYEQYF.

This clone was seen just once. The genes are TRBV11-2 and TRBJ2-3, with TRBD2 matching 8 bases. The CDR3 contains 18 residues. Germline V gene sequence: CDR1 SGHAT, CDR2 FQNNGV. J gave up 4 bases and V 4 bases, and 16 bases lay outside the gene matches. The CDR3 spells CASSSPLRLARVSDTQYF. For the CDR3, the DNA is TGTGCCAGCAGCTCCCCTTTAAGACTAGCGAGGGTTTCAGATACGCAGTATTTT.

The chain links TRBV28 to TRBJ2-1; 10 bases match TRBD2. V gave up 6 bases and J gave up 2 bases; unmatched junction bases: 4. The CDR3 sequence is 15 residues long. CDR1 MDHEN and CDR2 SYDVKM come from the germline V gene. The CDR3 sequence is CASSRLAGAYNEQFF. In DNA, the CDR3 is TGTGCCAGCAGCAGACTAGCGGGCGCCTACAATGAGCAGTTCTTC.

This sequence joins TRBV30 and TRBJ1-1; TRBD1 matches 7 bases. The germline CDR1 and CDR2 sequences are GTSNPN and SVGIG (reference sequence). Germline trimming cut 2 bases from V and 3 bases from J; bases unmatched to any gene: 6. The CDR3 runs 14 residues. CDR3 sequence (DNA): TGTGCCTGGAGTACCCCAGGGGGGGACACTGAAGCTTTCTTT. This sequence encodes CAWSTPGGDTEAFF.

The J gene is TRBJ2-7, the V gene TRBV6-6; no firm D call. Looked up from germline, CDR1 is MNHNY and CDR2 is SVGAGI (reference sequence). The CDR3 has 15 amino acids. V was shortened by 4 bases and J by 4 bases, with 17 bases between the two germline ends. In DNA form, the CDR3 reads TGTGCCAGCAGTTCTAAGGGCCTGGGATTTTACGAGCAGTACTTC. Translation: CASSSKGLGFYEQYF.

This sequence joins TRBV19 and TRBJ2-1; no firm D call. Per germline, CDR1 LNHDA and CDR2 SQIVND (reference sequence). Trimming left V 10 bases short and J 6 bases short, with 16 bases between. The CDR3 length is 13 residues. The CDR3 region has the DNA TGTGCCACCGCAGATGGAGTACGCAATGAGCAGTTCTTC. Its translation: CATADGVRNEQFF.

This chain connects TRBV28 to TRBJ2-1, with unresolved D. This CDR3 contains 12 residues. V dropped 5 bases and J dropped 3 bases, with 5 bases sitting between them. The germline V gene encodes CDR1 MDHEN and CDR2 SYDVKM. Here the CDR3 DNA reads TGTGCCAGCAGTCTTGACTACAATGAGCAGTTCTTC. Protein: CASSLDYNEQFF. The entire variable domain, with the rest obtained from reference TRBV28 and TRBJ2-1, is as follows: DVKVTQSSRYLVKRTGEKVFLECVQDMDHENMFWYRQDPGLGLRLIYFSYDVKMKEKGDIPEGYSVSREKKERFSLILESASTNQTSMYLCASSLDYNEQFFGPGTRLTVL.